This T cell receptor (beta chain) was sequenced for a study of blood T cells in healthy people across ages. PCR was performed a second time for about 6 to 12 cycles using a sample-barcoded 5' primer and a J-beta primer mix. TCRdb recomputed calls from the 5' RACE reads with MiXCR, one row per CDR3 protein. The sample has some 760,000 distinct CDR3 sequences; 20% to 25% are singletons. These data also featured in a second study, about T cells of mothers and their children. That study reports: Samples came from a few healthy Caucasian mothers and their six children.

The specimen was blood. The TCR originated in a boy younger than 18 in good health.

Here the CDR3 reads CASSLREELFF. The CDR3 DNA reads TGCGCCAGCAGCCTCAGGGAGGAGCTGTTTTTT. The V call is TRBV5-1, the J call TRBJ2-2; possible D gene TRBD1, 5 bases. Germline V CDR1 and CDR2: SGHRS, YFSETQ. V lost 4 bases and J 10 bases, leaving 8 bases between the germline ends. CDR3 length: 11 amino acids.